A single sample gave rise to the 3 T cell receptor beta chains below, sequenced in a study of early T cells in non-severe SARS-CoV-2 infection. TCRdb called the 5' RACE reads again in MiXCR, with one record for every CDR3 protein. The sample has under 25,000 distinct CDR3 sequences; 4.5% are singletons. The sequencing input was whole blood. All receptors derive from an adult who was a healthcare worker with PCR-confirmed SARS-CoV-2 infection or an uninfected control (not recorded which).

This clonotype has only a few counts. The chain recombines TRBV6-1 with TRBJ2-2; no firm D call. V was cut by 10 bases and J by 7 bases, with 13 bases left in between. Looked up from germline, CDR1 is MNHNS and CDR2 is SASEGT. CDR3 length: 12 amino acids. As DNA, the CDR3 is TGTGCCACCCGCCAAAATCGCGGGGAGCTGTTTTTT. It yields the protein CATRQNRGELFF.

This clonotype was counted a few times. V usage is TRBV12-3 or TRBV12-4 and J usage is TRBJ1-1; tentatively, D is TRBD1 (5 bases). CDR3 length: 15 residues. With 7 bases removed from V and 3 bases from J, the gap between germline ends came to 18 bases. CDR3 loop: CASKRGEARDTEAFF. As DNA, the CDR3 is TGTGCCAGCAAGAGGGGCGAGGCGCGGGACACTGAAGCTTTCTTT.

This clonotype was seen many times. V is TRBV7-9 and J is TRBJ2-7, with D maybe TRBD2 (6 bases). Trimming stripped 5 bases from V and 3 bases from J, with 17 bases between. The CDR3 is made up of 15 amino acids. The germline gives CDR1 SEHNR, CDR2 FQNEAQ (reference sequence). The CDR3 is CASSPSSSGYYEQYF. The CDR3 nucleotides read TGTGCCAGCAGCCCCTCGAGTAGCGGTTACTACGAGCAGTACTTC.